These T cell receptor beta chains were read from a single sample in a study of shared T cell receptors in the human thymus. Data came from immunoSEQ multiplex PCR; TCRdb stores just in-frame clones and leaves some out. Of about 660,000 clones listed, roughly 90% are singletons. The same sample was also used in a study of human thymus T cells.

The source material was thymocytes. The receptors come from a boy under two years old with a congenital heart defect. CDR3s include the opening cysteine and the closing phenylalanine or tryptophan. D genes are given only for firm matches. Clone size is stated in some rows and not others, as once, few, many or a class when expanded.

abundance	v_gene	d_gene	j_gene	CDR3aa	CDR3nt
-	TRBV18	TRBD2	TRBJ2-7	CASSPPGLVGYEQYF	TGTGCCAGCTCACCTCCGGGACTAGTCGGGTACGAGCAGTACTTC
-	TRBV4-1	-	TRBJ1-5	CASSQWPQRSNQPQHF	TGCGCCAGCAGCCAGTGGCCCCAAAGAAGCAATCAGCCCCAGCATTTT
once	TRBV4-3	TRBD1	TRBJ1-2	CASSQVGTGARYGYTF	TGCGCCAGCAGCCAAGTCGGGACAGGGGCTAGGTATGGCTACACCTTC
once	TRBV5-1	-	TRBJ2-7	CASSLFSAGLLHYEQYF	TGCGCCAGCAGCTTGTTTTCAGCGGGCCTCCTCCATTACGAGCAGTACTTC
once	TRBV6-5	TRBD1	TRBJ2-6	CASSSMTGAGANVLTF	TGTGCCAGCAGTTCTATGACAGGGGCCGGGGCCAACGTCCTGACTTTC
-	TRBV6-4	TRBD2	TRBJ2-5	CASRRLAAEETQYF	TGTGCCAGCAGACGACTAGCGGCGGAGGAGACCCAGTACTTC
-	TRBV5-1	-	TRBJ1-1	CASSDTWGLETEAFF	TGCGCCAGCTCCGATACGTGGGGGCTGGAAACTGAAGCTTTCTTT
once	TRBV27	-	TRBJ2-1	CASSQRTSGLRNEQFF	TGTGCCAGCAGCCAAAGAACTAGTGGTTTAAGAAATGAGCAGTTCTTC
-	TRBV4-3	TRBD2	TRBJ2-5	CASSQELAGGNFTYF	TGCGCCAGCAGCCAAGAACTAGCGGGAGGAAACTTCACGTACTTC
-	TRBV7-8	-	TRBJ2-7	CASSEHYEQYF	TGTGCCAGCAGCGAGCACTACGAGCAGTACTTC
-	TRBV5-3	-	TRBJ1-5	CARSLSRGSNQPQHF	TGTGCCAGAAGCTTGTCCAGGGGTAGCAATCAGCCCCAGCATTTT
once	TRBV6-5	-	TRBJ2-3	CASSRELRTDTQYF	TGTGCCAGCAGTCGGGAGTTACGCACAGATACGCAGTATTTT